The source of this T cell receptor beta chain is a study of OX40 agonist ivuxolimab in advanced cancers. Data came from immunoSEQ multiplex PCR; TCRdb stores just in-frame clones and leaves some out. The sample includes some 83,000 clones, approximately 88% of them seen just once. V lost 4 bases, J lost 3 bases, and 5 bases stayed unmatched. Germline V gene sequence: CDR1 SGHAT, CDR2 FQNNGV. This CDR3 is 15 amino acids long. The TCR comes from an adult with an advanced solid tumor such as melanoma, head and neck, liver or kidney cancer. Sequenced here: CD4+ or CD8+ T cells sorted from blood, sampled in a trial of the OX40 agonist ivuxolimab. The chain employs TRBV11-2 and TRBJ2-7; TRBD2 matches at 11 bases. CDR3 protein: CASSSITSGGYEQYF. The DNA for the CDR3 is TGTGCCAGCAGCTCCATTACTAGCGGGGGCTACGAGCAGTACTTC.